This T cell receptor beta chain is from a study of early T cells in non-severe SARS-CoV-2 infection. TCRdb reprocessed the 5' RACE reads via MiXCR and lists one record per CDR3 protein. The table shows some 67,000 distinct CDR3 sequences, with approximately 11% occurring only once. This clonotype was counted many times. Germline CDR1 SGHVS, CDR2 FNYEAQ. Trimming stripped 6 bases from V and 0 bases from J, with 8 bases between. The CDR3 has 14 residues. The rearrangement links TRBV7-6 to TRBJ2-2; D possibly corresponds to TRBD2 (5 bases). Sample: whole blood, taken at baseline. This clonotype was obtained from an adult who was a healthcare worker with PCR-confirmed SARS-CoV-2 infection or an uninfected control (not recorded which). The chain's CDR3 is CASSQAANTGELFF. The DNA of the CDR3 is TGTGCCAGCAGTCAAGCGGCGAACACCGGGGAGCTGTTTTTT.